The 30 T cell receptor beta chains listed next were all sequenced from one sample in a study of identical twins. One entry per CDR3 protein, called by TCRdb with MiXCR from the 5' RACE reads. The sample lists 1.5 million to 2 million distinct CDR3 sequences; about 31% were seen once. Sequencing was performed on cord blood. These receptors originate from a newborn girl in good health.

The chain uses TRBV2 and TRBJ1-5, with 7 bases fitting TRBD1. Germline V gene data show CDR1 as SNHLY and CDR2 as FYNNEI. This CDR3 comprises 14 residues. The V gene end was trimmed by 7 bases and the J gene end by 2 bases; junction bases not matched to a gene: 5. Here the CDR3 reads CASIGDRGNQPQHF. CDR3 DNA sequence: TGTGCCAGCATCGGCGACAGGGGCAATCAGCCCCAGCATTTT. The whole variable domain, filled in from reference TRBV2 and TRBJ1-5, reads EPEVTQTPSHQVTQMGQEVILRCVPISNHLYFYWYRQILGQKVEFLVSFYNNEISEKSEIFDDQFSVERPDGSNFTLKIRSTKLEDSAMYFCASIGDRGNQPQHFGDGTRLSIL.

The rearrangement uses TRBV18 and TRBJ1-1; perhaps TRBD1 as D (6 bases). The germline V gene has CDR1 KGHSH and CDR2 LQKENI. The V end lost 3 bases, the J end lost 3 bases, and 11 bases lay between the germline ends. The CDR3 has 14 residues. Here the CDR3 reads CASSPVQGYTEAFF. The CDR3, as DNA: TGTGCCAGCTCACCGGTACAGGGCTACACTGAAGCTTTCTTT.

This clonotype came up a few times. This chain links TRBV4-2 with TRBJ2-5; 8 bases are shared with TRBD2. The CDR3 extends over 15 amino acids. The germline V gene has CDR1 LGHNA and CDR2 YNFKEQ. The V segment lost 3 bases and the J segment 7 bases; nucleotides outside the gene matches: 10. Here the CDR3 reads CASSQAGLGAMTQYF. CDR3 DNA sequence: TGTGCCAGCAGCCAGGCGGGACTAGGGGCGATGACCCAGTACTTC.

This clonotype was counted between two and nine times. The chain combines TRBV5-1 with TRBJ2-1; 11 nucleotides agree with TRBD2. CDR1 is SGHRS, CDR2 YFSETQ, per germline. There are 16 residues in the CDR3. J gave up 9 bases and V 0 bases, and 8 bases lay outside the gene matches. CDR3 residues: CASSLVSGGAGVEQFF. CDR3 DNA: TGCGCCAGCAGCTTGGTTAGCGGGGGGGCCGGAGTTGAGCAGTTCTTC.

This chain links TRBV6-5 with TRBJ2-1; D remains ambiguous. Germline CDR1 is MNHEY and CDR2 is SVGAGI. The CDR3 length is 14 residues. The V end was cut by 4 bases, the J end by 1 base, with 8 bases between. CDR3 bases: TGTGCCAGCAGTTCCCCTCGGTCCTACAATGAGCAGTTCTTC. This codes for CASSSPRSYNEQFF.

This sequence joins TRBV11-2 and TRBJ2-3; tentatively, D is TRBD2 (7 bases). The ends were cut back, 7 bases at V and 4 bases at J, with 12 bases in the middle. The germline V gene encodes CDR1 SGHAT and CDR2 FQNNGV. The CDR3 is 13 amino acids. The CDR3 DNA follows: TGTGCCAGCACTCCCGGGGGGCCAGATACGCAGTATTTT. It codes for CASTPGGPDTQYF.

This clonotype was recorded many times. The gene calls are TRBV20-1 and TRBJ2-1; TRBD2 agrees at 11 bases. This CDR3 is built from 16 residues. Trimming cost V 1 base and J 7 bases; bases outside gene matches: 9. Germline CDR1 is DFQATT and CDR2 is SNEGSKA (reference sequence). The CDR3 loop is CSARALAGGMWNEQFF. The CDR3 nucleotides read TGCAGTGCTAGAGCCCTAGCGGGAGGAATGTGGAATGAGCAGTTCTTC.

This chain's CDR3 is CASSSVRDLAKNIQYF. The CDR3 DNA is TGTGCCAGCAGTTCTGTCCGGGACCTAGCCAAAAACATTCAGTACTTC. V and J are TRBV12-3 or TRBV12-4 and TRBJ2-4, with D perhaps being TRBD1 or TRBD2 (5 bases each). This CDR3 has 16 amino acids. V shed 4 bases and J shed 0 bases, with 13 bases lying between them.

J is TRBJ2-1 and V is TRBV24-1; 9 bases agree with TRBD1. In germline, CDR1 is KGHDR, CDR2 SFDVKD. V was pared by 4 bases and J by 6 bases, with 9 bases of the junction left unmatched. This CDR3 spans 16 amino acids. For the CDR3, the DNA is TGTGCCACCAGTGACCCGGACAGGGGACGCATCAATGAGCAGTTCTTC. As protein: CATSDPDRGRINEQFF.

The gene calls are TRBV7-9 and TRBJ1-1; D is unresolved. The CDR3 spans 15 residues. Trimming cost V 2 bases and J 0 bases, with 10 bases left between them. Germline V CDR1 and CDR2: SEHNR, FQNEAQ (reference sequence). The CDR3 nucleotides are TGTGCCAGCAGCTTAAGGGAGACTTTGAACACTGAAGCTTTCTTT. It yields the protein CASSLRETLNTEAFF. Full variable domain (outside the CDR3, taken from reference TRBV7-9 and TRBJ1-1): DTGVSQNPRHKITKRGQNVTFRCDPISEHNRLYWYRQTLGQGPEFLTYFQNEAQLEKSRLLSDRFSAERPKGSFSTLEIQRTEQGDSAMYLCASSLRETLNTEAFFGQGTRLTVV.

This clonotype was counted between two and nine times. The chain carries TRBV12-3 or TRBV12-4 and TRBJ2-7; maybe TRBD2 (6 bases). The CDR3 runs to 12 residues. Trimming pared 6 bases from V and 5 bases from J, leaving 11 bases between. The CDR3 sequence: CASRTSRHEQYF. CDR3 in DNA: TGTGCCAGCAGGACTAGTAGGCACGAGCAGTACTTC.

The chain is built from TRBV28 and TRBJ2-7; possibly TRBD1 for D (6 bases). The germline V gene encodes CDR1 MDHEN and CDR2 SYDVKM. V was pared by 5 bases and J by 7 bases, with 24 bases between. This CDR3 has 16 amino acids. The CDR3: CASSPRGHPNYNEQYF. In DNA form, the CDR3 reads TGTGCCAGCAGTCCCCGGGGACACCCAAACTACAATGAGCAGTACTTC.

A note on this clonotype: A read error may account for a junction end that differs from germline. The chain carries TRBV5-1 and TRBJ1-6; D remains ambiguous. The CDR3 loop spans 17 amino acids. Germline-derived CDR1 and CDR2 are SGHRS and YFSETQ. The DNA for the CDR3 is TGCGCCAGCAGCAAAGGACCGTCTAGCTCCTATAATTCGCCCCTCCACTTT. Its translation: CASSKGPSSSYNSPLHF.

This clonotype came up a few times. The rearrangement uses TRBV18 and TRBJ2-5, with 13 bases lining up with TRBD2. The germline V gene has CDR1 KGHSH and CDR2 LQKENI. V trimming: 2 bases; J trimming: 0 bases; junction bases outside the gene matches: 3. CDR3 length: 17 amino acids. CDR3 bases: TGTGCCAGCTCACCAGGACTAGCGGGAGCGTACCAAGAGACCCAGTACTTC. Amino acids: CASSPGLAGAYQETQYF.

This clonotype was detected only a few times. The chain employs TRBV7-9 and TRBJ2-5; D unresolved. Germline-derived CDR1 and CDR2 are SEHNR and FQNEAQ (reference sequence). V dropped 6 bases and J dropped 1 base, with 12 bases sitting between them. The CDR3 totals 14 residues. The CDR3 coding sequence is TGTGCCAGCAGTCATAGGCCTCCCCAAGAGACCCAGTACTTC. This codes for CASSHRPPQETQYF.

The chain combines TRBV24-1 with TRBJ1-5, with 8 bases fitting TRBD1. The CDR3 sequence is 17 residues long. The junction had 7 bases not matched to a gene; V was cut back by 2 bases and J by 2 bases. The germline CDR1 and CDR2 sequences are KGHDR and SFDVKD. CDR3 region: CATSDSKGQVGNQPQHF. DNA for the CDR3: TGTGCCACCAGTGATTCCAAGGGACAGGTTGGCAATCAGCCCCAGCATTTT.

The chain joins TRBV5-4 to TRBJ1-1; D not resolved. There are 13 residues in the CDR3. Germline V gene lookup returns CDR1 SGHNT and CDR2 YYREEE (reference sequence). V lost 0 bases, J lost 4 bases, and 7 bases lay in between. The CDR3 region has the DNA TGTGCCAGCAGCTTGGGGACGAGCACTGAAGCTTTCTTT. The encoded protein is CASSLGTSTEAFF.

This clonotype has more than one count but fewer than ten. CDR3 nucleotides: TGCGCCAGCAGCTTTGCGGGAGGGCCGATTCACGAGCAGTACTTC. It specifies CASSFAGGPIHEQYF. This rearrangement joins TRBV5-1 to TRBJ2-7; TRBD2 aligns across 9 bases. The CDR3 is made up of 15 amino acids. The V gene's germline CDR1 is SGHRS and CDR2 YFSETQ. After removal of 2 bases from V and 5 bases from J, the junction contained 8 bases not matched to a gene.

This clonotype has a handful of counts. V usage is TRBV20-1 and J usage is TRBJ1-2; 9 nucleotides match TRBD1. Germline CDR1 is DFQATT and CDR2 is SNEGSKA (reference sequence). The CDR3 length is 12 residues. Trimming removed 5 bases from V and 8 bases from J; junction bases left unmatched: 6. CDR3 DNA: TGCAGTGCTCCCGGGACAGGGTTCGGCTACACCTTC. Translating gives CSAPGTGFGYTF.

This clonotype showed up just once. This may arise from a read error, as a much more abundant clone is one base away. The genes are TRBV10-3 and TRBJ2-3, with TRBD1 matching 8 bases. The CDR3 is 15 amino acids. Germline loops: CDR1 ENHRY, CDR2 SYGVKD. For the CDR3, the DNA is TGTGCCACCAGTGAAGGAGGGGACAGGTCAGATACGCAGTATTTT. The encoded protein is CATSEGGDRSDTQYF.

V is TRBV10-3 and J is TRBJ1-1; a weak D match, TRBD1 (6 bases). This CDR3 comprises 14 residues. Trimming took off 2 bases at V and 6 bases at J, with 13 bases between the two ends. In germline, CDR1 is ENHRY, CDR2 SYGVKD. CDR3 loop: CAISENREVPEAFF. In DNA form, the CDR3 reads TGTGCCATCAGTGAGAACAGGGAGGTCCCTGAAGCTTTCTTT.

The CDR3 nucleotides are TGTGCCAGCAGACGAGAGGGGCTGAACACTGAAGCTTTCTTT. It is translated as CASRREGLNTEAFF. This chain connects TRBV6-5 to TRBJ1-1, with TRBD1 as a possible D gene (5 bases). The germline V gene has CDR1 MNHEY and CDR2 SVGAGI. V lost 6 bases to trimming and J lost 0 bases, with 11 bases between them. CDR3 length: 14 amino acids.

This chain joins TRBV16 and TRBJ1-2; no firm D call. Trimming took off 4 bases at V and 8 bases at J, with 14 bases between the two ends. The CDR3 contains 13 residues. Germline V gene data show CDR1 as KGHSY and CDR2 as FQNENV. CDR3: CASSLSGQAGYTF. The CDR3 nucleotides read TGTGCCAGCAGCCTCTCTGGGCAGGCGGGCTACACCTTC.

The V call is TRBV13, the J call TRBJ2-1; 10 bases align to TRBD2. Germline V gene data show CDR1 as PRHDT and CDR2 as FYEKMQ (reference sequence). The CDR3 consists of 18 residues. With 5 bases clipped from V and 1 base from J, the junction kept 11 bases outside the gene matches. The CDR3 sequence is CASSTSSGSALSYNEQFF. In DNA, the CDR3 is TGTGCCAGCAGCACGTCTAGCGGGAGTGCCCTTTCCTACAATGAGCAGTTCTTC.

V and J are TRBV20-1 and TRBJ2-3; D remains ambiguous. Germline V gene data show CDR1 as DFQATT and CDR2 as SNEGSKA (reference sequence). V lost 2 bases and J 0 bases, leaving 12 bases between the germline ends. This CDR3 has 15 amino acids. In nucleotides, the CDR3 is TGCAGTGCTAGACCAGGACCCTATAGCACAGATACGCAGTATTTT. Protein product: CSARPGPYSTDTQYF.

The gene calls are TRBV24-1 and TRBJ2-1; 8 bases match TRBD2. V was pared by 9 bases and J by 4 bases, with 4 bases of the junction left unmatched. The CDR3 runs 13 residues. The germline V gene encodes CDR1 KGHDR and CDR2 SFDVKD. CDR3 sequence (DNA): TGTGCCACCGGTAGCGGGGATTACAATGAGCAGTTCTTC. Translating gives CATGSGDYNEQFF.

The chain uses TRBV24-1 and TRBJ1-1; D gene uncertain. The germline V gene has CDR1 KGHDR and CDR2 SFDVKD. The CDR3 totals 13 residues. V was clipped by 5 bases and J by 5 bases, with 11 bases between them. The CDR3 spells CATSAQPGTEAFF. Written as DNA, the CDR3 is TGTGCCACCAGTGCACAGCCGGGGACTGAAGCTTTCTTT.

The chain combines TRBV28 with TRBJ2-5; D may be TRBD1 (6 bases). Judging by the DNA end, TRBJ2-7 fits better; the J call may be wrong. CDR1 and CDR2 from the germline V gene are MDHEN and SYDVKM. This CDR3 is built from 15 residues. CDR3 DNA: TGTGCCAGCAGCATGACAGGTTTCCTTTCCCACGAGCAGTACTTC. It codes for CASSMTGFLSHEQYF.

With respect to this clonotype: No conserved phenylalanine or tryptophan is present at the end of the CDR3, so a read error is the likely explanation. The genes are TRBV5-1 and TRBJ1-2; TRBD1 matches at 8 bases. V lost 2 bases and J lost 2; bases outside the gene matches: 5. Per germline, CDR1 SGHRS and CDR2 YFSETQ. This CDR3 region has 15 residues. CDR3 residues: CASSLDRGRNYGYTV. The CDR3 DNA reads as TGCGCCAGCAGCTTAGACAGGGGCCGAAACTATGGCTACACCGTC.

This clonotype appeared a few times. The chain links TRBV3-1 to TRBJ2-1, with 13 bases that match TRBD2. The V segment lost 4 bases and the J segment 8 bases; nucleotides outside the gene matches: 8. CDR1 and CDR2 (germline): LGHDT, YNNKEL (reference sequence). The CDR3 covers 16 residues. DNA for the CDR3: TGTGCCAGCAGCCGGTGGACTAGCGGGGGCTGGGATGAGCAGTTCTTC. Protein sequence: CASSRWTSGGWDEQFF.